This T cell receptor beta chain was recovered during a study of T cell responses to AZD1222 COVID-19 vaccine. General observations from the study: Recipients of AZD1222 seropositive at baseline numbered only 6 or 7. The donor cohort was predominantly white British with a female majority, and clonal diversity may have been underestimated. Nearly half of spike-specific TCRs reportedly go after variant regions that carry no mutations.

CDR3 length equals 14 residues. Germline V CDR1 and CDR2: MNHEY, SVGEGT. Trimming cost V 5 bases and J 4 bases; bases outside gene matches: 7. With respect to this clone: Its antigen is unknown.

Analysis merged second doses at about 4 or about 12 weeks. Assay: immunoSEQ multiplex PCR; the TCRdb copy retains only in-frame clones and omits some. This table has around 100,000 clones, about 91% appearing once. V gene TRBV6-2 or TRBV6-3 combines with J gene TRBJ1-1, with 7 bases identical to TRBD1. The source material was peripheral blood, sampled 28 days after the second AZD1222 dose. This receptor was identified in an adult who received the AZD1222 COVID-19 vaccine. CDR3 in amino acids: CASSQQAGGTEAFF. CDR3 DNA sequence: TGTGCCAGCAGTCAGCAAGCAGGGGGCACTGAAGCTTTCTTT.